This T cell receptor beta chain was profiled in a study of T-cell reconstitution after alpha-beta-depleted transplantation in children. The study, taken as a whole, reports: Reportedly, only several hundred clones from non-depleted graft cells drove alpha-beta T-cell counts at about two months.

Comments on this clonotype: Its antigen is unknown.

A library of TCRbeta sequences, prepared with unique molecular identifiers, was generated. TCRdb fed the PCR reads into MiXCR, producing one record per CDR3 protein. The sample shows about 610,000 distinct CDR3 sequences, around 27% of them seen only once. V was clipped by 2 bases and J by 10 bases, with 15 bases between them. This CDR3 contains 15 residues. Germline V CDR1 and CDR2: SGHVS, FQNEAQ. The rearrangement joins TRBV7-8 to TRBJ1-6; unclear D gene. The TCR comes from a boy under two years old with Wiskott-Aldrich syndrome, due to receive a stem cell transplant. This sample comprised PBMCs, obtained before TCRalphabeta/CD19-depleted stem cell transplant. The CDR3 here is CASSLLQRGESPLHF. In DNA, the CDR3 is TGTGCCAGCAGCTTACTACAGAGAGGAGAATCACCCCTCCACTTT.